Below, one T cell receptor (beta chain) is given with its context. Generated by immunoSEQ multiplex PCR, the TCRdb table keeps only in-frame clones and is missing some. The table shows 210,000 or so clones, with approximately 90% occurring only once. This specimen comes from a study of blood T cell repertoires in COVID-19. Trimming left V 9 bases short and J 5 bases short, with 14 bases between. The CDR3 is 13 amino acids. Germline CDR1 reads WNHNN; CDR2 reads SYGVQD (reference sequence). Sequencing input: PBMCs or T cells enriched from blood (not recorded which). This sequence originates from a man aged 30 to 45 who had recovered from COVID-19. V usage is TRBV10-1 and J usage is TRBJ2-1; maybe TRBD1 (5 bases). The CDR3 reads CASQIPGNNEQFF. The CDR3 DNA reads TGCGCCAGTCAAATCCCAGGGAACAATGAGCAGTTCTTC.